This T cell receptor (beta chain) comes out of a study of beta chain features in type 1 diabetes. Study context: Summed over all samples, the examined sorted cells came to some 99 million. General study results and limits: Moderate but significant shortening of TCRB CDR3s was recorded in all four CD4+ subsets from Type 1 diabetes patients.

Cell sorting via CD45RO/CCR7/CD25/CD127/CD95/CD27 was performed to obtain CD4+ naive, central memory, regulatory and stem cell-like memory cells. With V trimmed by 4 bases and J by 6 bases, 13 bases remained unmatched. From germline, CDR1 is SQVTM and CDR2 ANQGSEA. This CDR3 is built from 18 residues. Expressed TCRB transcripts were sequenced, since all the RNA that had been isolated was reverse transcribed. Around 3.9 million reads per sample were averaged for naive, central memory and regulatory samples. The repertoire was sequenced with immunoSEQ multiplex PCR; TCRdb's copy has only in-frame clones and lacks some. The sample shows around 360,000 clones, around 12% of them seen only once. As regards this clone: What it binds is unknown.

Source material: naive CD4+ T cells from blood. This clonotype originated in a woman aged 18-35 years with type 1 diabetes. The chain combines TRBV29-1 with TRBJ2-2; TRBD2 aligns across 14 bases. The CDR3 sequence is CSVGLAGGPLRGAGELFF. CDR3 DNA sequence: TGCAGCGTTGGACTAGCGGGAGGGCCGCTAAGAGGTGCCGGGGAGCTGTTTTTT.